The T cell receptor beta chain under discussion was sequenced for a study of identical twins. Study-wide points: Out-of-frame alpha sequences common to twins exhibited a surplus of low generation probability. Cross-sectional statistics, not tracking of the same donors, supported the conclusions.

Among all donors, each was a healthy Caucasian. CDR1 is MGHDK, CDR2 SYGVNS, per germline. The CDR3 spans 15 residues. V was clipped by 9 bases and J by 4 bases, with 21 bases between them. Template switching, a step in the protocol, added a universal primer site, and cDNA carried unique molecular identifiers. In TCRdb, the 5' RACE reads were re-called with MiXCR into one record per CDR3 protein. The table shows 200,000 or so distinct CDR3 sequences, with around 8% occurring only once. This clonotype was counted at least ten times. The antigen is undetermined. This sample was shared with a second study, whose subject was yellow fever vaccine responses in identical twins.

Material: memory (CD45RO+) T cells sorted from blood. The sequence came from a woman aged 18-29 years in good health. The chain carries TRBV25-1 and TRBJ2-5; D is tentatively TRBD1 or TRBD2 (7 bases each). The CDR3 sequence: CASSTRQGGLETQYF. CDR3 coding DNA: TGTGCCAGTTCAACCCGACAGGGAGGGTTAGAGACCCAGTACTTC.